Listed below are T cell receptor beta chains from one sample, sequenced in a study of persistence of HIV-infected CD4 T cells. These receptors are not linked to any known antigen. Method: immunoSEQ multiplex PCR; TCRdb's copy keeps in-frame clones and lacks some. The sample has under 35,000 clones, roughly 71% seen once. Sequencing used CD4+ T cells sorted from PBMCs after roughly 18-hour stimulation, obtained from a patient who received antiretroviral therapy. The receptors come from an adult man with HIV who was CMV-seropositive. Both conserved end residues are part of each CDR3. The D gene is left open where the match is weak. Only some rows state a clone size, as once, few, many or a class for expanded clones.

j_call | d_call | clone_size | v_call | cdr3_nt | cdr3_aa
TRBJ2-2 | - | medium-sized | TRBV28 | TGTGCCAGCAGTCCTGGGGGGGGCAGAGCCGGGGAGCTGTTTTTT | CASSPGGGRAGELFF
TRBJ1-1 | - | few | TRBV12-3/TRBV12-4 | TGTGCCAGCAGTTTAGGAGCGCGGACTGAAGCTTTCTTT | CASSLGARTEAFF
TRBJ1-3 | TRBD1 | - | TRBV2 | TGTGCCAGCAGCCTCCGGGACAGACCCCTCTCTGGAAACACCATATATTTT | CASSLRDRPLSGNTIYF
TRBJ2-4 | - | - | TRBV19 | TGTGCCAGTAGTCGGGCTTTACAAAACATTCAGTACTTC | CASSRALQNIQYF
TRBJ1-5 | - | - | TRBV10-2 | TGCGCCAGCAGTCGATCGACTGGCGGGGAAGCCCAGCATTTT | CASSRSTGGEAQHF
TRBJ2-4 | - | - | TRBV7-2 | TGTGCCAGCAGCTTAGGGGTGATAAACATTCAGTACTTC | CASSLGVINIQYF
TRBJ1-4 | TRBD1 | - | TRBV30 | TGTGCCTGGAGTGGGGCGACAGGGAGGGAAAAACTGTTTTTT | CAWSGATGREKLFF
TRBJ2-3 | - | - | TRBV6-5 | TGTGCCAGCAGTCTAACGAGCACAGATACGCAGTATTTT | CASSLTSTDTQYF
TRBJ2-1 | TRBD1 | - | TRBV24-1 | TGTGCCACCAGCCCCCCTCCGGGACAGGGCAACAATGAGCAGTTCTTC | CATSPPPGQGNNEQFF
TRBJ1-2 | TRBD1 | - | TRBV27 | TGTGCCAGCAGTCCCCGGACAGGGGGCGCAGCTAACTATGGCTACACCTTC | CASSPRTGGAANYGYTF
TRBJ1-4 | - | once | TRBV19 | TGTGCCAGTAGTACGCGCGTTGAGCTGTTTTTT | CASSTRVELFF
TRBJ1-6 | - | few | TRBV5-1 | TGCGCCAGCAGCTTGGAGGGACCTACCAATTCACCCCTCCACTTT | CASSLEGPTNSPLHF
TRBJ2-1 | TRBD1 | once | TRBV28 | TGTGCCAGCAGTTCCCCCCCGGGACAGGGGAATAATGAGCAGTTCTTC | CASSSPPGQGNNEQFF
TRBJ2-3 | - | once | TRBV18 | TGTGCCAGCTCACCACCGGTACGAGCGGAAGATACGCAGTATTTT | CASSPPVRAEDTQYF
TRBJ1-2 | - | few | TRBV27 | TGTGCCAGCAGTTTAACGGGTGACTATGGCTACACCTTC | CASSLTGDYGYTF
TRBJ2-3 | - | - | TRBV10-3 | TGTGCCATCAAAGGGACGGGAACAGATACGCAGTATTTT | CAIKGTGTDTQYF
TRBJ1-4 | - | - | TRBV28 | TGTGCCAGCAGTCCCGGGGGGGGGCGACGTAATGAAAAACTGTTTTTT | CASSPGGGRRNEKLFF
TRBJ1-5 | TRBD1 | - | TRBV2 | TGTGCCAGCAGTTTGGACAGGAGAAATCAGCCCCAGCATTTT | CASSLDRRNQPQHF
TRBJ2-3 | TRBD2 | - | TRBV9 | TGTGCCAGCAGCGTCCTGCCGGGGGGGCCCGATACGCAGTATTTT | CASSVLPGGPDTQYF
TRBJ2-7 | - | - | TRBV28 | TGTGCCAGCAGTTTCCCCCCCACCTACGAGCAGTACTTC | CASSFPPTYEQYF
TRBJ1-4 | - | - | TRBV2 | TGTGCCTCTCAACAGGGCAATGAAAAACTGTTTTTT | CASQQGNEKLFF
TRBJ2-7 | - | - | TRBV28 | TGTGCCAGCAGTTTGGGGGGCCAATGGCAGTACTTC | CASSLGGQWQYF
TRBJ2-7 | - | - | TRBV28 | TGTGCCAGCAAACCCGGGGGAAATACGATCGAGCAGTACTTC | CASKPGGNTIEQYF
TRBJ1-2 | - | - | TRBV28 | TGTGCCAGCACCTCAGGTGCGGTAAACTATGGCTACACCTTC | CASTSGAVNYGYTF
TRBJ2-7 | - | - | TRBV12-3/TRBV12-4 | TGTGCCAGCAGTTTATCTGGGGGCGAGCAGTACTTC | CASSLSGGEQYF
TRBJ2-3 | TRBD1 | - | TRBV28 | TGTGCCAGCAGTTTATGGCAGGGGGTGAGCACAGATACGCAGTATTTT | CASSLWQGVSTDTQYF
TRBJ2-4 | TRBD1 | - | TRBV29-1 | TGCAGCGGCGGGACAGGGAACGCGGACATTCAGTACTTC | CSGGTGNADIQYF
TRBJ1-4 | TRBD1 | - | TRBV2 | TGTGCCAGCAGGGGGTGGACAGGGGCTAATGAAAAACTGTTTTTT | CASRGWTGANEKLFF
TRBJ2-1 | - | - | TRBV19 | TGTGCCAGTAGTCTGACAAGCCACAATGAGCAGTTCTTC | CASSLTSHNEQFF
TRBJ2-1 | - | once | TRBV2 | TGTGCCAGCAGTGAGATGGGGCAGGGGCAGTTCTTC | CASSEMGQGQFF
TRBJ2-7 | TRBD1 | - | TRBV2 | TGTGCCAGCCGGGACAGTAACTACGAGCAGTACTTC | CASRDSNYEQYF
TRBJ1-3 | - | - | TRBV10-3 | TGTGCCATCAGTGAGGGATTCTCTGGAAACACCATATATTTT | CAISEGFSGNTIYF